These T cell receptor beta chains were read from a single sample in a study of early T cells in non-severe SARS-CoV-2 infection. Using its own MiXCR run on the 5' RACE reads, TCRdb lists one record per CDR3 protein. The sample has 55,000 to 75,000 distinct CDR3 sequences, roughly 10% seen once. The sequenced sample was whole blood. These receptors originate from an adult who was a healthcare worker with PCR-confirmed SARS-CoV-2 infection or an uninfected control (not recorded which). Each CDR3 is given with its conserved first and last residue. A D gene is named only where the DNA matches it firmly. Size values are once, few and many counts, or a class for expanded clones, and some rows have none.

J gene,clone size,V gene,D gene,CDR3 DNA,CDR3 protein
TRBJ1-2,few,TRBV12-3/TRBV12-4,NA,TGTGCCAGCAGAACGCCTAACTATGGCTACACCTTC,CASRTPNYGYTF
TRBJ2-5,few,TRBV25-1,NA,TGTGCCAGCGGACAGTTAGAACAGACCCAGTACTTC,CASGQLEQTQYF
TRBJ1-1,many,TRBV28,NA,TGTGCCAGCATCCCTGCCCCGGGGAGAGGGAACACTGAAGCTTTCTTT,CASIPAPGRGNTEAFF
TRBJ1-5,NA,TRBV18,NA,TGTGCCAGCTCCCTCGACAACAATCAGCCCCAGCATTTT,CASSLDNNQPQHF
TRBJ2-1,NA,TRBV3-1,TRBD1,TGTGCCAGCAGCCAAGAATACGGGACAGGGGGCTACAATGAGCAGTTCTTC,CASSQEYGTGGYNEQFF
TRBJ2-2,many,TRBV7-9,TRBD2,TGTGCCAGCAGCCCTGGACTAGCGGGAGGGCTGACCGGGGAGCTGTTTTTT,CASSPGLAGGLTGELFF
TRBJ1-2,many,TRBV6-5,TRBD1,TGTGCCAGCAGTAAACAGGGGAGAGATGGCTACACCTTC,CASSKQGRDGYTF
TRBJ2-3,many,TRBV7-2,TRBD2,TGTGCCAGCAGCTTGGGCGGGAGGACAGATACGCAGTATTTT,CASSLGGRTDTQYF
TRBJ2-1,many,TRBV29-1,NA,TGCAGCGTTGGGTTCCATTACAATGAGCAGTTCTTC,CSVGFHYNEQFF
TRBJ2-3,few,TRBV2,NA,TGTGCCAGCGCCAGGACTAATTTCGCAGATACGCAGTATTTT,CASARTNFADTQYF
TRBJ2-5,NA,TRBV10-3,NA,TGTGCCTCCCGGCCAGATATCCAAGAGACCCAGTACTTC,CASRPDIQETQYF
TRBJ2-7,many,TRBV7-2,TRBD1,TGTGCCAGCAGCTTAATCTTAGGGGGCGACGAGCAGTACTTC,CASSLILGGDEQYF
TRBJ1-2,few,TRBV20-1,TRBD1,TGCAGTGTTATAGTTGGGACAGGGCCTTCCTATGGCTACACCTTC,CSVIVGTGPSYGYTF
TRBJ2-7,medium-sized,TRBV6-6,TRBD2,TGTGCCAGCAGCTCGGGACTAGCGAACCCCTACGAGCAGTACTTC,CASSSGLANPYEQYF
TRBJ2-7,NA,TRBV11-2,NA,TGTGCCAGCAGCTTAGATTCAGCGGCCCTCTTAGCCGAGCAGTACTTC,CASSLDSAALLAEQYF
TRBJ2-3,few,TRBV5-5,NA,TGTGCCAGCAGCTTGGCCTGGACAGATACGCAGTATTTT,CASSLAWTDTQYF
TRBJ2-2,few,TRBV5-1,NA,TGCGCCAGCAGCTGGAAAAACACCGGGGAGCTGTTTTTT,CASSWKNTGELFF
TRBJ1-3,few,TRBV9,NA,TGTGCCAGCAGCGGGTTCGCGACGCGCCTAGATGACACCATATATTTT,CASSGFATRLDDTIYF
TRBJ1-2,few,TRBV7-3,NA,TGTGCCAGCAGCCCCGGGGCAAACTATGGCTACACCTTC,CASSPGANYGYTF
TRBJ1-5,NA,TRBV12-3/TRBV12-4,NA,TGTGCCAGCAGTTTGAGGTCCCCCAATCAGCCCCAGCATTTT,CASSLRSPNQPQHF
TRBJ2-3,NA,TRBV7-6,NA,TGTGCCAGCAGCCCCGGGGAGCGGGGCACAGATACGCAGTATTTT,CASSPGERGTDTQYF
TRBJ2-2,few,TRBV21-1,NA,TGTGCCAGCGAAGGGGGAGCCGGGGAGCTGTTTTTT,CASEGGAGELFF
TRBJ1-5,many,TRBV6-2/TRBV6-3,NA,TGTGCCAGCAGTTCGAGGAATCAGCCCCAGCATTTT,CASSSRNQPQHF
TRBJ2-2,NA,TRBV24-1,NA,TGTGCCACCAGTGATCCCATCGTGGGAACGAACACCGGGGAGCTGTTTTTT,CATSDPIVGTNTGELFF
TRBJ1-3,many,TRBV30,TRBD1,TGTGCCTGGAGTGACCGACAGGGAAGAAACACCATATATTTT,CAWSDRQGRNTIYF